This TCR beta chain was captured in a study of T cell responses to AZD1222 COVID-19 vaccine. Whole-study results and caveats: There were mostly white British donors and more females than males, and clonal diversity was possibly underestimated.

Concerning this clone itself: Its antigen is as yet unknown.

Germline assignment: CDR1 SNHLY and CDR2 FYNNEI. This CDR3 contains 13 residues. V dropped 5 bases and J dropped 8; count of bases not matched to a gene: 8. Sequenced by immunoSEQ multiplex PCR; TCRdb stores in-frame clones only, minus some. The data contain under 110,000 clones, about 90% of them singletons. The V and J genes are TRBV2 and TRBJ2-5; 7 nucleotides match TRBD1. The receptor comes from an adult who received the AZD1222 COVID-19 vaccine. Specimen: peripheral blood, collected 28 days after the second AZD1222 dose. DNA of the CDR3: TGTGCCAGCAGTACGGAAACAGGGGCCACCCAGTACTTC. The encoded protein is CASSTETGATQYF.